One and the same sample provided the 3 T cell receptor beta chains below, sequenced in a study of blood T cell repertoires in COVID-19. TCRdb keeps only in-frame clones here, not all; method: immunoSEQ multiplex PCR. The sample yields 300,000 to 350,000 clones, roughly 90% seen once. The sample taken for sequencing was PBMCs or T cells enriched from blood (not recorded which). Receptors were obtained from a woman in her thirties who had recovered from COVID-19.

The chain has TRBV30 and TRBJ1-1; tentative D call: TRBD1 (6 bases). This CDR3 has 11 residues. CDR1 and CDR2 (germline): GTSNPN, SVGIG (reference sequence). Trimming stripped 3 bases from V and 9 bases from J, with 11 bases between. CDR3 sequence (DNA): TGTGCCTGGAGCGGGGGGCCCAAAGCTTTCTTT. Its protein is CAWSGGPKAFF.

A single count supports this clone. The rearrangement links TRBV9 to TRBJ2-7; maybe TRBD2 (5 bases). Germline CDR1 is SGDLS and CDR2 is YYNGEE. This CDR3 is built from 13 residues. V was cut by 0 bases and J by 3 bases, with 7 bases left in between. The CDR3, as DNA: TGTGCCAGCAGCGTAGCGGGGAGCTACGAGCAGTACTTC. It yields the protein CASSVAGSYEQYF.

The chain combines TRBV7-7 with TRBJ2-2, with 7 bases aligning to TRBD1. The germline V gene encodes CDR1 SSHAT and CDR2 FNYEAQ (reference sequence). V shed 5 bases and J 1 base; nucleotides not matched to a gene: 7. The CDR3 runs to 16 residues. The CDR3 DNA sequence: TGTGCCAGCAGCCCTGACAGGGTCGGGAACACCGGGGAGCTGTTTTTT. This codes for CASSPDRVGNTGELFF. Together with reference TRBV7-7 and TRBJ2-2, the CDR3 gives the full variable domain: GAGVSQSPRYKVTKRGQDVTLRCDPISSHATLYWYQQALGQGPEFLTYFNYEAQPDKSGLPSDRFSAERPEGSISTLTIQRTEQRDSAMYRCASSPDRVGNTGELFFGEGSRLTVL.